These 32 T cell receptor beta chains came from one sample sequenced in a study of beta chain features in type 1 diabetes. Every bit of the isolated RNA underwent reverse transcription, so sequencing read expressed TCRB transcripts. Generated by immunoSEQ multiplex PCR, the TCRdb table keeps only in-frame clones and is missing some. The sample includes 400,000 to 450,000 clones, roughly 13% of them seen just once. What was sequenced was naive CD4+ T cells from blood. Receptors were obtained from a man in his thirties or forties in good health.

The chain uses TRBV30 and TRBJ1-1; D gene unclear. Trimming shortened V by 1 base and J by 8 bases, and 11 bases separated the two germline ends. The CDR3 extends over 12 amino acids. Looked up from germline, CDR1 is GTSNPN and CDR2 is SVGIG (reference sequence). The CDR3 region has the DNA TGTGCCTGGAGTGCGCTTCATTACGAAGCTTTCTTT. It specifies CAWSALHYEAFF.

This chain's CDR3 is CASSSYRELRGYTF. CDR3 coding DNA: TGTGCCAGCAGCTCCTACAGGGAGCTGAGGGGCTACACCTTC. V and J are TRBV5-6 and TRBJ1-2; tentatively, D is TRBD1 (6 bases). The CDR3 length is 14 residues. Germline lookup yields CDR1 SGHDT and CDR2 YYEEEE. With 3 bases removed from V and 8 bases from J, the gap between germline ends came to 17 bases.

In its sample, this clone was seen a few times. The V and J genes are TRBV5-4 and TRBJ2-5, with D unclear. This CDR3 has 14 residues. From germline, CDR1 is SGHNT and CDR2 YYREEE (reference sequence). Trimming shortened V by 0 bases and J by 1 base, and 7 bases separated the two germline ends. Written as DNA, the CDR3 is TGTGCCAGCAGCTTGGCACGGTCCCAAGAGACCCAGTACTTC. Translated: CASSLARSQETQYF.

The chain recombines TRBV2 with TRBJ1-2; tentative D call: TRBD1 (5 bases). The CDR3 runs 15 residues. V was shortened by 0 bases and J by 7 bases, with 15 bases between the two germline ends. The germline CDR1 and CDR2 sequences are SNHLY and FYNNEI. CDR3 nucleotide sequence: TGTGCCAGCAGTGAAGCCTTGGCAGGGTGGAGTGGCTACACCTTC. It encodes CASSEALAGWSGYTF.

The chain links TRBV11-2 to TRBJ2-2, with D unclear. Per germline, CDR1 SGHAT and CDR2 FQNNGV. There are 13 residues in the CDR3. V lost 6 bases and J lost 4, with 9 bases in between. The CDR3 DNA follows: TGTGCCAGCAGTGGAAGTGCCACCGGGGAGCTGTTTTTT. Residues: CASSGSATGELFF.

The gene calls are TRBV5-1 and TRBJ1-5; D call uncertain. With 4 bases removed from V and 5 bases from J, the gap between germline ends came to 10 bases. This CDR3 spans 13 amino acids. Germline-derived CDR1 and CDR2 are SGHRS and YFSETQ. CDR3 amino acids: CASSHDIHQPQHF. CDR3 sequence (DNA): TGCGCCAGCAGCCACGACATTCATCAGCCCCAGCATTTT.

The J gene is TRBJ2-7, the V gene TRBV6-1; D possibly matches TRBD1 or TRBD2 (5 bases each). From germline, CDR1 is MNHNS and CDR2 SASEGT. The CDR3 contains 13 residues. Trimming took 6 bases from V and 0 from J, leaving 9 bases between them. The CDR3 DNA is TGTGCCAGCAGCAGGGACCACTCCTACGAGCAGTACGTC. Its translation is CASSRDHSYEQYV.

V and J are TRBV14 and TRBJ1-1; D ambiguous. V was shortened by 0 bases and J by 10 bases, with 9 bases between the two germline ends. This CDR3 is 12 amino acids long. CDR1 SGHDN and CDR2 FVKESK come from the germline V gene. The CDR3 bases are TGTGCCAGCAGCCAAGATTTGCGCGGAGCTTTCTTT. The encoded protein is CASSQDLRGAFF.

This clone was found a few times. The chain combines TRBV6-5 with TRBJ2-1, with a tentative D call TRBD1 (6 bases). This CDR3 is built from 11 residues. Trimming left V 5 bases short and J 8 bases short, with 7 bases between. CDR1 and CDR2 from the germline V gene are MNHEY and SVGAGI. DNA of the CDR3: TGTGCCAGCAGTGGGGGCGATGAGCAGTTCTTC. It encodes CASSGGDEQFF.

This clone was recorded a few times. The chain combines TRBV7-9 with TRBJ2-7, with D possibly being TRBD1 (6 bases). The CDR3 runs to 14 residues. Germline CDR1 SEHNR, CDR2 FQNEAQ (reference sequence). The V end was cut by 2 bases, the J end by 5 bases, with 13 bases between. The CDR3: CASSLPQGRDEQYF. The CDR3 DNA reads TGTGCCAGCAGCTTACCACAGGGTAGGGACGAGCAGTACTTC.

The chain uses TRBV29-1 and TRBJ2-7, with TRBD1 matching over 11 bases. This CDR3 region has 15 residues. V lost 5 bases to trimming and J lost 3 bases; unmatched junction nucleotides: 9. The germline CDR1 and CDR2 sequences are SQVTM and ANQGSEA. The CDR3 here is CSVKARDRGNYEQYV. The CDR3 nucleotides read TGCAGCGTTAAGGCACGGGACAGGGGGAACTACGAGCAGTACGTC.

The V call is TRBV4-3, the J call TRBJ2-2; D is unclear. Per the germline V gene, CDR1 is LGHNA and CDR2 is YSLEER. The germline V and J ends were trimmed by 0 bases and 6 bases, with 5 bases remaining between them. This CDR3 has 13 amino acids. CDR3 residues: CASSQEFSGELFF. The CDR3 DNA reads as TGCGCCAGCAGCCAAGAGTTCTCCGGGGAGCTGTTTTTT.

V is TRBV19 and J is TRBJ1-1, with a weak D call TRBD1 (6 bases). V dropped 11 bases and J dropped 4 bases, with 20 bases sitting between them. Looked up from germline, CDR1 is LNHDA and CDR2 is SQIVND (reference sequence). This CDR3 contains 14 residues. CDR3 region: CASRGTGRVTEAFF. CDR3 in DNA: TGTGCCTCGAGAGGTACAGGGAGGGTCACTGAAGCTTTCTTT. The complete variable domain, with remaining parts taken from reference TRBV19 and TRBJ1-1, reads DGGITQSPKYLFRKEGQNVTLSCEQNLNHDAMYWYRQDPGQGLRLIYYSQIVNDFQKGDIAEGYSVSREKKESFPLTVTSAQKNPTAFYLCASRGTGRVTEAFFGQGTRLTVV.

The chain links TRBV28 to TRBJ2-7; tentatively, D is TRBD2 (6 bases). The CDR3 contains 16 residues. V lost 4 bases and J 2 bases, leaving 18 bases between the germline ends. CDR1 and CDR2 (germline): MDHEN, SYDVKM. CDR3 sequence: CASSSRWGTDTYEQYV. The CDR3 nucleotides read TGTGCCAGCAGTTCCAGGTGGGGGACTGATACCTACGAGCAGTACGTC.

V usage is TRBV9 and J usage is TRBJ2-7; TRBD1 aligns across 8 bases. After removal of 4 bases from V and 4 bases from J, the junction contained 4 bases not matched to a gene. The CDR3 has 13 residues. Per the germline V gene, CDR1 is SGDLS and CDR2 is YYNGEE. This CDR3 is CASSPGGRYEQYF. The DNA of the CDR3 is TGTGCCAGCAGCCCAGGGGGCCGGTACGAGCAGTACTTC.

The chain employs TRBV20-1 and TRBJ2-7; 7 bases map to TRBD2. V shed 4 bases and J 5 bases; nucleotides not matched to a gene: 2. The V gene's germline CDR1 is DFQATT and CDR2 SNEGSKA (reference sequence). There are 11 residues in the CDR3. The CDR3 nucleotides read TGCAGTGCTACCCTAGCGGACGAGCAGTACTTC. Translated, it gives CSATLADEQYF.

This clone was counted between two and nine times. This chain joins TRBV5-4 and TRBJ2-3; D is unresolved. The V and J ends lost 4 bases and 0 bases respectively, with 15 bases between them. CDR1 and CDR2 (germline): SGHNT, YYREEE (reference sequence). The CDR3 length is 16 residues. The CDR3 coding sequence is TGTGCCAGCAGCACGGCGGTAGCTTCTAGCACAGATACGCAGTATTTT. It is translated as CASSTAVASSTDTQYF.

About this clone: Other nucleotide sequences from this sample produce the same CDR3. The chain has TRBV18 and TRBJ2-7, with D hard to call. The V gene lost 2 bases and the J gene lost 5 bases, with 4 bases spanning the gap. The CDR3 sequence is 11 residues long. Germline V gene lookup returns CDR1 KGHSH and CDR2 LQKENI. CDR3 DNA sequence: TGTGCCAGCTCACCAAGCCACGAGCAGTACTTC. As protein: CASSPSHEQYF.

This clone came up a few times. V and J are TRBV7-2 and TRBJ2-7, with TRBD1 as a possible D gene (6 bases). V shed 5 bases and J shed 6 bases, with 11 bases lying between them. CDR3 size: 12 residues. Germline assignment: CDR1 SGHTA and CDR2 FQGNSA. CDR3 DNA sequence: TGTGCCAGCAGCGACAGGAAACTCGAGCAGTACTTC. Its protein product is CASSDRKLEQYF.

This clone was seen more than once but under ten times. V is TRBV4-3 and J is TRBJ2-1; weak D call: TRBD1 (6 bases). Germline CDR1 LGHNA, CDR2 YSLEER. Trimming took off 0 bases at V and 1 base at J, with 7 bases between the two ends. CDR3 length equals 15 residues. The CDR3 loop is CASSQDRGSYNEQFF. CDR3 DNA sequence: TGCGCCAGCAGCCAAGACAGGGGATCCTACAATGAGCAGTTCTTC.

The chain employs TRBV4-1 and TRBJ1-2, with D hard to call. Germline CDR1 is MGHRA and CDR2 is YSYEKL. The germline V and J ends were trimmed by 0 bases and 6 bases, with 8 bases remaining between them. The CDR3 spans 13 residues. In DNA, the CDR3 is TGCGCCAGCAGCCAAGAGTTCCGGGATGGCTACACCTTC. Its translation is CASSQEFRDGYTF.

In regard to this clone: At the DNA level, this CDR3 is encoded by other sequences in the same sample as well. The chain carries TRBV5-1 and TRBJ2-1; tentative D call: TRBD2 (6 bases). Trimming left V 1 base short and J 9 bases short, with 8 bases between. Germline values: CDR1 SGHRS, CDR2 YFSETQ. This CDR3 has 12 residues. CDR3 coding DNA: TGCGCCAGCAGCTTGAACGGGGGTGAGCAGTTCTTC. Translation gives CASSLNGGEQFF.

The V call is TRBV7-3, the J call TRBJ2-2, with D possibly TRBD2 on 5 matching bases. The ends were cut back, 3 bases at V and 0 bases at J, with 11 bases in the middle. Looked up from germline, CDR1 is SGHTA and CDR2 is FQGTGA. The CDR3 is 16 residues long. The CDR3 loop reads CASSFRTGTNTGELFF. As DNA, the CDR3 is TGTGCCAGCAGCTTTAGAACGGGGACGAACACCGGGGAGCTGTTTTTT.

Comments on this clone: Distinct nucleotide sequences in the sample also encode this CDR3. This chain links TRBV9 with TRBJ2-3; 9 bases map to TRBD1. Germline loops: CDR1 SGDLS, CDR2 YYNGEE. Unmatched junction bases numbered 0, after V lost 0 bases and J lost 1 base. This CDR3 comprises 15 residues. The CDR3 DNA reads TGTGCCAGCAGCGTAGGGACAGGGGGCACAGATACGCAGTATTTT. This sequence encodes CASSVGTGGTDTQYF.

In this sample, this clone turned up a few times. The junction departs from the called germline gene at one end, perhaps through a read error. V usage is TRBV27 and J usage is TRBJ2-7; D gene ambiguous. Germline loops: CDR1 MNHEY, CDR2 SMNVEV (reference sequence). The CDR3 consists of 12 residues. CDR3 nucleotides: TGTGCCAGCAGCAGCCCTTTGGAACTTACGCACTTC. This translates into CASSSPLELTHF.

This clone showed up just a few times. The chain links TRBV29-1 to TRBJ2-2; tentatively, D is TRBD1 (6 bases). The V and J ends lost 5 bases and 3 bases respectively, with 19 bases between them. Germline CDR1 is SQVTM and CDR2 is ANQGSEA. The CDR3 runs 16 residues. CDR3 in DNA: TGCAGCGTTTCAGGGGACGACAGACCGGACACCGGGGAGCTGTTTTTT. Translated: CSVSGDDRPDTGELFF.

The chain recombines TRBV4-3 with TRBJ2-1, with D perhaps being TRBD1 or TRBD2 (5 bases each). CDR3 length: 17 residues. The germline gives CDR1 LGHNA, CDR2 YSLEER. Trimming cost V 0 bases and J 0 bases, with 12 bases left between them. CDR3 loop: CASSQDAGANSYNEQFF. CDR3 coding DNA: TGCGCCAGCAGCCAAGATGCCGGGGCCAACTCCTACAATGAGCAGTTCTTC.

The rearrangement joins TRBV6-6 to TRBJ2-7, with a tentative D call TRBD1 (5 bases). Trimming took off 6 bases at V and 5 bases at J, with 11 bases between the two ends. Germline values: CDR1 MNHNY, CDR2 SVGAGI (reference sequence). The CDR3 sequence is 12 residues long. The CDR3 DNA reads as TGTGCCAGCAGGATGCAGGGAAACGAGCAGTACGTC. Protein sequence: CASRMQGNEQYV.

This clone was seen more than once but under ten times. The CDR3 nucleotides read TGTGCCTGGTTAACCGGGGGGAGCACCGGGGAGCTGTTTTTT. This sequence encodes CAWLTGGSTGELFF. The rearrangement uses TRBV30 and TRBJ2-2, with 7 bases identical to TRBD2. The CDR3 contains 14 residues. Germline loops: CDR1 GTSNPN, CDR2 SVGIG (reference sequence). With 5 bases clipped from V and 4 bases from J, the junction kept 7 bases outside the gene matches. The entire variable domain, with the rest obtained from reference TRBV30 and TRBJ2-2, is as follows: SQTIHQWPATLVQPVGSPLSLECTVEGTSNPNLYWYRQAAGRGLQLLFYSVGIGQISSEVPQNLSASRPQDRQFILSSKKLLLSDSGFYLCAWLTGGSTGELFFGEGSRLTVL.

This clone has a handful of counts. This rearrangement joins TRBV19 to TRBJ2-1; TRBD2 might be the D (5 bases). The CDR3 runs 14 residues. The germline V gene has CDR1 LNHDA and CDR2 SQIVND (reference sequence). V lost 7 bases and J lost 0, with 10 bases in between. CDR3: CASKAEGSYNEQFF. The CDR3 DNA reads TGTGCCAGTAAAGCGGAAGGCTCCTACAATGAGCAGTTCTTC.

This clone was picked up a small number of times. CDR3 DNA sequence: TGTGCCAGCAGCGTGTCACCAAGCTATGGCTACACCTTC. It is translated as CASSVSPSYGYTF. The V gene is TRBV9, the J gene TRBJ1-2, with D hard to call. The CDR3 totals 13 residues. V dropped 2 bases and J dropped 4 bases, with 9 bases sitting between them. CDR1 is SGDLS, CDR2 YYNGEE, per germline. The full variable domain, its missing parts supplied by reference TRBV9 and TRBJ1-2, is DSGVTQTPKHLITATGQRVTLRCSPRSGDLSVYWYQQSLDQGLQFLIQYYNGEERAKGNILERFSAQQFPDLHSELNLSSLELGDSALYFCASSVSPSYGYTFGSGTRLTVV.

The chain has TRBV9 and TRBJ2-5; D not certain. Germline values: CDR1 SGDLS, CDR2 YYNGEE. The CDR3 loop spans 13 amino acids. V lost 0 bases and J 0 bases, leaving 3 bases between the germline ends. The CDR3: CASSVADQETQYF. The CDR3 DNA reads TGTGCCAGCAGCGTAGCGGACCAAGAGACCCAGTACTTC. The entire variable domain, with the rest obtained from reference TRBV9 and TRBJ2-5, is as follows: DSGVTQTPKHLITATGQRVTLRCSPRSGDLSVYWYQQSLDQGLQFLIQYYNGEERAKGNILERFSAQQFPDLHSELNLSSLELGDSALYFCASSVADQETQYFGPGTRLLVL.